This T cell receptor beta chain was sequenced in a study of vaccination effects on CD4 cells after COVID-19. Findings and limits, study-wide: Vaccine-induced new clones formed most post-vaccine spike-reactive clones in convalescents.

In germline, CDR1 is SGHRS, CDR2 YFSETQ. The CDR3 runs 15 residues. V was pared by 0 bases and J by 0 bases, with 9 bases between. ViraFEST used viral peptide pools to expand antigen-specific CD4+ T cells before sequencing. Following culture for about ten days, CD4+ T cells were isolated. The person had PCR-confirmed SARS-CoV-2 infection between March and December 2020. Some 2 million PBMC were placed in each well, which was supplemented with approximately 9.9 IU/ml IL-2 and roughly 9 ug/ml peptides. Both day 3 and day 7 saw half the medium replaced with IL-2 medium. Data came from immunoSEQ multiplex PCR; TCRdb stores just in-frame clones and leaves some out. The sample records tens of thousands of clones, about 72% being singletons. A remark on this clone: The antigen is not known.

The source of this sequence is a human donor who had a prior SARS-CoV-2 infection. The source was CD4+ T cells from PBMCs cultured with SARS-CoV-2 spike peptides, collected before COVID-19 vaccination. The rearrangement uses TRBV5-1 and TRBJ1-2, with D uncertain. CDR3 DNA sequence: TGCGCCAGCAGCTTGGCTGTGGCGACTAACTATGGCTACACCTTC. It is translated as CASSLAVATNYGYTF.